The sequence of this T cell receptor beta chain was determined in a study of T-cell memory formation after mild COVID-19. MiXCR was run by TCRdb on the 5' RACE reads, yielding one entry per CDR3 protein. This sample has about 310,000 distinct CDR3 sequences, with about 15% found just once. CDR3 length: 15 amino acids. V shed 6 bases and J shed 0 bases, with 12 bases lying between them. CDR1 SQVTM and CDR2 ANQGSEA come from the germline V gene. The sequenced material came from PBMCs or a T cell subset sorted from them (not recorded which). The chain uses TRBV29-1 and TRBJ1-6; D is undetermined. The TCR sequence derives from a man aged 18 to 30 who had mild COVID-19 (a few samples of this study predate the infection). Cell type and time point are not known. The chain's CDR3 is CSVTLPGSYNSPLHF. The CDR3 region has the DNA TGCAGCGTGACCCTACCTGGCTCCTATAATTCACCCCTCCACTTT.